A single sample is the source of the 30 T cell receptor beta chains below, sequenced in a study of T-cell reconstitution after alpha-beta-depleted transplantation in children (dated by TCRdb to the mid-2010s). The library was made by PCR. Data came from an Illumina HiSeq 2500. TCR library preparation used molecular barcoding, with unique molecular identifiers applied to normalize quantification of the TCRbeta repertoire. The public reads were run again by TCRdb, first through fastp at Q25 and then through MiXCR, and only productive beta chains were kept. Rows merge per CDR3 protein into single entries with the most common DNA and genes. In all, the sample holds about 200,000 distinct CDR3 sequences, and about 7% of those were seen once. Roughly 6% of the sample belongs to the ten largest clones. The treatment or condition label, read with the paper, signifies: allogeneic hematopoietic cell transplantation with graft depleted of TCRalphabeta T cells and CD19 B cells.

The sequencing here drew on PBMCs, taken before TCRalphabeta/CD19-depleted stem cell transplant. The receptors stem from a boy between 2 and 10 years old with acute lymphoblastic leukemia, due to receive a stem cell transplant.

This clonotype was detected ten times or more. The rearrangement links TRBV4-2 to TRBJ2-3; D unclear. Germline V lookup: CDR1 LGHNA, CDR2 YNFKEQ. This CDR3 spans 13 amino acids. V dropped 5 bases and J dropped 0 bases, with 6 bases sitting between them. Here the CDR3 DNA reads TGTGCCAGCAGCGTGTCTAGCACAGATACGCAGTATTTT. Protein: CASSVSSTDTQYF.

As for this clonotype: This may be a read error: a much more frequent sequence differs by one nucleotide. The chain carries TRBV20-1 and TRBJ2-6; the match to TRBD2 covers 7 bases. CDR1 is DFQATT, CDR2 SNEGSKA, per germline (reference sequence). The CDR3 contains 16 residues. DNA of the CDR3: TGCTGTGCTAACCCGGGGAGGGATTCTGGGGCCAACGTCCTGACTTTC. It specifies CCANPGRDSGANVLTF.

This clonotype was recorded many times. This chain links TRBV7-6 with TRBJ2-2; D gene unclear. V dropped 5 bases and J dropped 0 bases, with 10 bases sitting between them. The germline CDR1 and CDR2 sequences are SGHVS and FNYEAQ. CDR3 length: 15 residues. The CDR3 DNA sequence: TGTGCCAGCAGCCGCACCCCAACGAACACCGGGGAGCTGTTTTTT. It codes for CASSRTPTNTGELFF.

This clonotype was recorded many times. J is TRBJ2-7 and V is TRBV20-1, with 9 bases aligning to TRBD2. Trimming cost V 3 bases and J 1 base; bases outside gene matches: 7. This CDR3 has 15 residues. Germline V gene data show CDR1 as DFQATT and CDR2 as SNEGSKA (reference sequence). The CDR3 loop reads CSASAGTSRSYEQYF. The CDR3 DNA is TGCAGTGCTAGCGCCGGGACTAGCCGGTCCTACGAGCAGTACTTC.

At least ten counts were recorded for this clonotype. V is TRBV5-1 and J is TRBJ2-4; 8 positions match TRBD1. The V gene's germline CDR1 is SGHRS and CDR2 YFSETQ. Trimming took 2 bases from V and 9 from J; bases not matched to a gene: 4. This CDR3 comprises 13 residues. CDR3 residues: CASSFGQGGIQYF. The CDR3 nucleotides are TGCGCCAGCAGCTTCGGACAGGGCGGCATTCAGTACTTC.

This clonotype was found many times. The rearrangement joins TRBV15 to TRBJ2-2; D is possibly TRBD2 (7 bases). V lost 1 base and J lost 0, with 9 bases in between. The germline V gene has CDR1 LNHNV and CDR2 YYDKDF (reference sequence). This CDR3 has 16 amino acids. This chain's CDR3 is CATSRGGGANTGELFF. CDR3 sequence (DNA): TGTGCCACCAGCAGAGGAGGGGGGGCGAACACCGGGGAGCTGTTTTTT.

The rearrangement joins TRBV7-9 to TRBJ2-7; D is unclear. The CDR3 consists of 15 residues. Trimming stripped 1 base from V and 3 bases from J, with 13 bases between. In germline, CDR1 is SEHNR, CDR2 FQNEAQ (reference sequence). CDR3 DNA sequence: TGTGCCAGCAGCTTAGAAGGCGCCGGCAGCTACGAGCAGTACTTC. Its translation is CASSLEGAGSYEQYF.

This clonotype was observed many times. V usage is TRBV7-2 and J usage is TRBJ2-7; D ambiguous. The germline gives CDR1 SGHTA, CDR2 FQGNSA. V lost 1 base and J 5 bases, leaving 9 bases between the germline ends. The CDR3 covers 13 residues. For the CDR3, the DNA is TGTGCCAGCAGCTTAGTGTTTGGCGACGAGCAGTACTTC. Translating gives CASSLVFGDEQYF.

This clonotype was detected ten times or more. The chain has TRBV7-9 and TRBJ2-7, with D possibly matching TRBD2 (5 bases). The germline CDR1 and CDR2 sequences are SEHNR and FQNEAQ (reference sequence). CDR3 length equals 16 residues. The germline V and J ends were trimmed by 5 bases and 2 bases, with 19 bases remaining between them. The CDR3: CASSPRDYPTTYEQYF. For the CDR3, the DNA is TGTGCCAGCAGCCCCAGAGACTACCCGACAACCTACGAGCAGTACTTC.

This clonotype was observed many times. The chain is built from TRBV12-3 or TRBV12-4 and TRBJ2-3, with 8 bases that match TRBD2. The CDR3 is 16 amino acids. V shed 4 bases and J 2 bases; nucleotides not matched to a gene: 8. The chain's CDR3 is CASSSSAGEATDTQYF. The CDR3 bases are TGTGCCAGCAGTTCATCAGCGGGAGAGGCCACAGATACGCAGTATTTT.

Here the CDR3 reads CATSRGQGRLVTEQFF. The CDR3 DNA sequence: TGTGCCACCAGCAGGGGACAGGGAAGACTAGTCACTGAGCAGTTCTTC. The chain employs TRBV15 and TRBJ2-1, with TRBD1 identical over 9 bases. J gave up 9 bases and V 3 bases, and 12 bases lay outside the gene matches. The CDR3 sequence is 16 residues long. CDR1 and CDR2 from the germline V gene are LNHNV and YYDKDF (reference sequence).

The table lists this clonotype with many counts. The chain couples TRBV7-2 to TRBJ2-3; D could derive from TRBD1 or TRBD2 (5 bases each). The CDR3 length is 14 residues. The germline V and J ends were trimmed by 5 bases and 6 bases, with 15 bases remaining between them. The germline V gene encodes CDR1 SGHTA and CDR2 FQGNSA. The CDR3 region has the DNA TGTGCCAGCAGCCCGACCATCGAGGGGGATACGCAGTATTTT. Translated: CASSPTIEGDTQYF.

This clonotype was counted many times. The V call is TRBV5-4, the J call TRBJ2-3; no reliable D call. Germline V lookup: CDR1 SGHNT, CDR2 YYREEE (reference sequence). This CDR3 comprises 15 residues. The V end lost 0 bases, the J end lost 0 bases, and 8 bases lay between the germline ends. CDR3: CASSLEGSSTDTQYF. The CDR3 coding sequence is TGTGCCAGCAGCTTGGAGGGCTCTAGCACAGATACGCAGTATTTT.

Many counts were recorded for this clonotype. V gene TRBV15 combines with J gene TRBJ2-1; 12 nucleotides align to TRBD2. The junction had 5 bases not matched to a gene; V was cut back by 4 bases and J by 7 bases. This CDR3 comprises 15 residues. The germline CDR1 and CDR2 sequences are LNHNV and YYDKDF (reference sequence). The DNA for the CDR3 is TGTGCCACCAGCAAACGACTAGCGGGGGTTAATGAGCAGTTCTTC. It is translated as CATSKRLAGVNEQFF.

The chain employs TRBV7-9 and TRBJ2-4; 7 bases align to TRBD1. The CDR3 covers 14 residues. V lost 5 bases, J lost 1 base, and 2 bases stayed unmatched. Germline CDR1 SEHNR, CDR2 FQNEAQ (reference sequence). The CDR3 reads CASSEGAAKNIQYF. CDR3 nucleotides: TGTGCCAGCAGCGAGGGGGCCGCCAAAAACATTCAGTACTTC. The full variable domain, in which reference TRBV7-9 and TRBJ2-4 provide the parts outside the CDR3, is DTGVSQNPRHKITKRGQNVTFRCDPISEHNRLYWYRQTLGQGPEFLTYFQNEAQLEKSRLLSDRFSAERPKGSFSTLEIQRTEQGDSAMYLCASSEGAAKNIQYFGAGTRLSVL.

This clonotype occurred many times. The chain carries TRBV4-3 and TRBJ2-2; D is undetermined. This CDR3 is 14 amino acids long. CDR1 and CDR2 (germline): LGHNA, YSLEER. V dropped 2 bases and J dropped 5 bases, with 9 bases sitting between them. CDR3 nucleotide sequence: TGCGCCAGCAGCCAATCGTGGTTTACCGGGGAGCTGTTTTTT. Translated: CASSQSWFTGELFF.

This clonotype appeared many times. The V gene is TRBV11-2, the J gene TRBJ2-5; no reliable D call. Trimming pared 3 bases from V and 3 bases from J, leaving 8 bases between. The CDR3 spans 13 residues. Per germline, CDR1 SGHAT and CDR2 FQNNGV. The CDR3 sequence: CASSFISEETQYF. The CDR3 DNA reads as TGTGCCAGCAGCTTCATATCGGAAGAGACCCAGTACTTC.

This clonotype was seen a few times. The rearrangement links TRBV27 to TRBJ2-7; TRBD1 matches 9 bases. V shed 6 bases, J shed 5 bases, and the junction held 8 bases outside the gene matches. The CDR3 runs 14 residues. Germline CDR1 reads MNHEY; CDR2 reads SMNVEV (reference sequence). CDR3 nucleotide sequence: TGTGCCAGCAGCCCGGGACAGGGAAGGGACGAGCAGTACTTC. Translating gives CASSPGQGRDEQYF.

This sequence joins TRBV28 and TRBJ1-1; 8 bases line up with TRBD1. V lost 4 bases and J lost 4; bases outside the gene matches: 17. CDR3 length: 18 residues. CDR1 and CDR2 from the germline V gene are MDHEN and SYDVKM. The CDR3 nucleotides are TGTGCCAGCAGTTCCCCCCCCGGACAGGGCGTAGGGAGCACTGAAGCTTTCTTT. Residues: CASSSPPGQGVGSTEAFF.

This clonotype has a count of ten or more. DNA for the CDR3: TGTGCCACCAGCAGAGGACTAGCGGGTTTGAGCGAGCAGTACTTC. It encodes CATSRGLAGLSEQYF. The V gene is TRBV15, the J gene TRBJ2-7; 10 nucleotides align to TRBD2. Germline values: CDR1 LNHNV, CDR2 YYDKDF (reference sequence). This CDR3 is built from 15 residues. The J segment lost 6 bases and the V segment lost 1 base, leaving 6 bases of the junction unmatched. The full variable domain, with the rest looked up from reference TRBV15 and TRBJ2-7, is DAMVIQNPRYQVTQFGKPVTLSCSQTLNHNVMYWYQQKSSQAPKLLFHYYDKDFNNEADTPDNFQSRRPNTSFCFLDIRSPGLGDTAMYLCATSRGLAGLSEQYFGPGTRLTVT.

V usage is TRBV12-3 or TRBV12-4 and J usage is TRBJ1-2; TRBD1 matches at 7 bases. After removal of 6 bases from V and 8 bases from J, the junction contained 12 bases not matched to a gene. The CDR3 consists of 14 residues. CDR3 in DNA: TGTGCCAGCAGGCCTGGGACAGCTGCCGGAGGCTACACCTTC. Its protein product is CASRPGTAAGGYTF.

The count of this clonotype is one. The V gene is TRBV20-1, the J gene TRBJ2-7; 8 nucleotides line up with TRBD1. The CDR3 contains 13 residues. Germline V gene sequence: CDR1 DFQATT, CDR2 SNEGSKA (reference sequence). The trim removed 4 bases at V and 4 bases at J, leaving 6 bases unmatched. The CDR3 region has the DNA TGCAGTGCTATAGGACAGGGACTTTACGAGCAGTACTTC. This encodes CSAIGQGLYEQYF.

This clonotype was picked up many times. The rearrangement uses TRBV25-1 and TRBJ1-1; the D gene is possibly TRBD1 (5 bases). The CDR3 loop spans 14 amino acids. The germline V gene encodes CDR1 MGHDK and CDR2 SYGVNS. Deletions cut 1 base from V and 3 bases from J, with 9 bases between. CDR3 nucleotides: TGTGCCAGCAGTGAATTCGGGGGGTACACTGAAGCTTTCTTT. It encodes CASSEFGGYTEAFF.

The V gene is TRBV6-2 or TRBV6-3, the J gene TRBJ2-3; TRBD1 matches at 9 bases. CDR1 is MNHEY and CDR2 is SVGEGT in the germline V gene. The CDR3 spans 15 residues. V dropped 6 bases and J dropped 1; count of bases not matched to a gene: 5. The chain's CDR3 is CASSLRDRGTDTQYF. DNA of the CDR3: TGTGCCAGCAGCCTACGGGACAGGGGCACAGATACGCAGTATTTT.

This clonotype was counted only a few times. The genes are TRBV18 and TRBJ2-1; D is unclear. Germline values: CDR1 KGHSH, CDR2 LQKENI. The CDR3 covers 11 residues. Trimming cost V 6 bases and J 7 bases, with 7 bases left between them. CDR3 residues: CASSVRNEQFF. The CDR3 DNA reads TGTGCCAGCTCTGTTAGGAATGAGCAGTTCTTC.

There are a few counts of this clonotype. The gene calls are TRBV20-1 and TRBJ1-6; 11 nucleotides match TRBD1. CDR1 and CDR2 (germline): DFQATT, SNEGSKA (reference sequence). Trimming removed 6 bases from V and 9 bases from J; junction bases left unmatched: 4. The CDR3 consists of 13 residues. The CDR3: CSAGQGASSPLHF. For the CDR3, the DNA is TGCAGTGCCGGACAGGGGGCTAGTTCACCCCTCCACTTT.

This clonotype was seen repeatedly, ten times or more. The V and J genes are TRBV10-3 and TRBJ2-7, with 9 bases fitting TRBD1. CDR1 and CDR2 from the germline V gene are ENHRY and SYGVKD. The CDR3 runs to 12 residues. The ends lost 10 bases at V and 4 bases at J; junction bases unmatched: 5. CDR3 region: CATGTGRYEQYF. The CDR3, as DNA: TGTGCCACCGGGACAGGGCGTTACGAGCAGTACTTC.

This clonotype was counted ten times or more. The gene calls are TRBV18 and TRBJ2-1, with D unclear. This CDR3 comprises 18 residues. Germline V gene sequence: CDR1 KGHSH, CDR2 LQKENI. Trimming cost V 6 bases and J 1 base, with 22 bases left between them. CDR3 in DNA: TGTGCCAGCTCGCCAGAAGGGATGACCACCCGGTCCTACAATGAGCAGTTCTTC. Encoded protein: CASSPEGMTTRSYNEQFF.

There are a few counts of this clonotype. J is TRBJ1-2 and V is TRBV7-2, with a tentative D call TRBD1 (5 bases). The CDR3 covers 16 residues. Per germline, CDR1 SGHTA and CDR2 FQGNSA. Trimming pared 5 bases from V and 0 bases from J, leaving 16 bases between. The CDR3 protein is CASSLQGTTPNYGYTF. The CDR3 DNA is TGTGCCAGCAGCCTCCAGGGCACGACGCCTAACTATGGCTACACCTTC.

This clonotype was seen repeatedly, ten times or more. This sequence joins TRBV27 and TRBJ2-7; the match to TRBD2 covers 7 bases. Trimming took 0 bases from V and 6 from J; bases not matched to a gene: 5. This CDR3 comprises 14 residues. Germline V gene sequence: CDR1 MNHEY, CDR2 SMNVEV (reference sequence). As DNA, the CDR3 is TGTGCCAGCAGTTTATCATTTGGCGGGAGCGAGCAGTACTTC. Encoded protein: CASSLSFGGSEQYF.